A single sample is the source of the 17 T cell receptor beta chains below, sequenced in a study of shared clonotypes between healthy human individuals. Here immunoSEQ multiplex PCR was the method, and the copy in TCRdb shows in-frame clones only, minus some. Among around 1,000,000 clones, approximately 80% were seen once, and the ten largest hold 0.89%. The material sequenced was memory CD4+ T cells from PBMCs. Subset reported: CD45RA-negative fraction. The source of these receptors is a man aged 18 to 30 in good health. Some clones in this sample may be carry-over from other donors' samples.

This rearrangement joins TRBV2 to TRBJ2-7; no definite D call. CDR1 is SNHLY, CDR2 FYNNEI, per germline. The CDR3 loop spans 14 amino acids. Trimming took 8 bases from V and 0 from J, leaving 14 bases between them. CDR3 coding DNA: TGTGCCAGCGTCAAACTTCTAAGCTCCTACGAGCAGTACTTC. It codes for CASVKLLSSYEQYF.

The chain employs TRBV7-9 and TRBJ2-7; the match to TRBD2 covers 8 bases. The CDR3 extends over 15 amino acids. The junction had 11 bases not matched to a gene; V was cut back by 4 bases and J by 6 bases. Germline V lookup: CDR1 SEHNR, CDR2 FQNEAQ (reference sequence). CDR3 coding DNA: TGTGCCAGCAGCTCCATTAGCGGGATTTATGTCGAGCAGTACTTC. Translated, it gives CASSSISGIYVEQYF.

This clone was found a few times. The CDR3 coding sequence is TGCGCCAGCAGCTTTGCAGGCAATGAGCAGTTCTTC. It is translated as CASSFAGNEQFF. The rearrangement uses TRBV5-1 and TRBJ2-1; D is uncertain. Between the trimmed V and J ends, which lost 2 bases and 6 bases, there was a span of 6 bases. Germline lookup yields CDR1 SGHRS and CDR2 YFSETQ. The CDR3 length is 12 residues.

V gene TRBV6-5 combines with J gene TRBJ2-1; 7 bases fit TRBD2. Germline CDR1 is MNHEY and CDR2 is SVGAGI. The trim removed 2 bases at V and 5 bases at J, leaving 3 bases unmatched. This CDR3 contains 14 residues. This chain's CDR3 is CASSYLAANNEQFF. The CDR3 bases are TGTGCCAGCAGTTACCTAGCGGCCAACAATGAGCAGTTCTTC.

Written as DNA, the CDR3 is TGTGCCAGCAGGAGACAGGGAAACACCGGGGAGCTGTTTTTT. Its protein is CASRRQGNTGELFF. The rearrangement uses TRBV7-2 and TRBJ2-2, with 7 bases matching TRBD1. The CDR3 extends over 14 amino acids. The V and J ends lost 6 bases and 2 bases, in that order; junction bases with no gene match: 3. CDR1 and CDR2 (germline): SGHTA, FQGNSA.

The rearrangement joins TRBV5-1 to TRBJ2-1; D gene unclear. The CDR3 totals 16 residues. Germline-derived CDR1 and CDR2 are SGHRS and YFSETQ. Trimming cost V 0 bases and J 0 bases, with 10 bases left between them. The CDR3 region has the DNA TGCGCCAGCAGCTTGGGGTGGGTTAGCTCCTACAATGAGCAGTTCTTC. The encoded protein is CASSLGWVSSYNEQFF.

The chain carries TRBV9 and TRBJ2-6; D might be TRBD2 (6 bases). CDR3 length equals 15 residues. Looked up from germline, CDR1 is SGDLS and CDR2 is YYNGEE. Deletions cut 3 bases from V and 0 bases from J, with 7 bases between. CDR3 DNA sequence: TGTGCCAGCAGCGAGCGGGTCTCTGGGGCCAACGTCCTGACTTTC. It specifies CASSERVSGANVLTF. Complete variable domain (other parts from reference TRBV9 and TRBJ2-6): DSGVTQTPKHLITATGQRVTLRCSPRSGDLSVYWYQQSLDQGLQFLIQYYNGEERAKGNILERFSAQQFPDLHSELNLSSLELGDSALYFCASSERVSGANVLTFGAGSRLTVL.

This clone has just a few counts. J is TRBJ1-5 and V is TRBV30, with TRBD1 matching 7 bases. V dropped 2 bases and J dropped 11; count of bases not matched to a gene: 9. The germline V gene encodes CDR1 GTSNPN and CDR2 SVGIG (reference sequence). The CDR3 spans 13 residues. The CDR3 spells CAWSTSTGRAQHF. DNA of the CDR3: TGTGCCTGGAGTACCTCGACAGGGAGAGCCCAGCATTTT. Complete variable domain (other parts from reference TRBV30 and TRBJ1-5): SQTIHQWPATLVQPVGSPLSLECTVEGTSNPNLYWYRQAAGRGLQLLFYSVGIGQISSEVPQNLSASRPQDRQFILSSKKLLLSDSGFYLCAWSTSTGRAQHFGDGTRLSIL.

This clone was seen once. This CDR3 is CASSLAWSSYEQYF. In DNA, the CDR3 is TGTGCCAGCAGCTTAGCCTGGAGCTCCTACGAGCAGTACTTC. J is TRBJ2-7 and V is TRBV7-8; no reliable D call. Germline CDR1 reads SGHVS; CDR2 reads FQNEAQ. CDR3 length: 14 residues. Deletions cut 0 bases from V and 0 bases from J, with 6 bases between.

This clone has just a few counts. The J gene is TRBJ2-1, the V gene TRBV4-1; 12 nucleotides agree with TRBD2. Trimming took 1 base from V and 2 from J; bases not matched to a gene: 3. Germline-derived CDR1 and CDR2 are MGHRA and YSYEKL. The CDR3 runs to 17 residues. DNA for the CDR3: TGCGCCAGCAGCCAAGGAGGACTAGCGGGGACCTACAATGAGCAGTTCTTC. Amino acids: CASSQGGLAGTYNEQFF.

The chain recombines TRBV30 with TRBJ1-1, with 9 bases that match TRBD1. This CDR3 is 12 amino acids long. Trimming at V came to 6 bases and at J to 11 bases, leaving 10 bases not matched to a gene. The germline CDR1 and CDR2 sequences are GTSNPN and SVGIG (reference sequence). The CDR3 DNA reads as TGTGCCTGCCCGACAGGGGGAAGTTTTGCTTTCTTT. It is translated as CACPTGGSFAFF. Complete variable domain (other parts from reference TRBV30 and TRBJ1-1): SQTIHQWPATLVQPVGSPLSLECTVEGTSNPNLYWYRQAAGRGLQLLFYSVGIGQISSEVPQNLSASRPQDRQFILSSKKLLLSDSGFYLCACPTGGSFAFFGQGTRLTVV.

The chain's CDR3 is CASSLEGLAGQRKGFF. CDR3 bases: TGTGCCAGCAGTTTAGAGGGGCTAGCGGGTCAGAGAAAGGGGTTCTTC. This chain links TRBV28 with TRBJ2-1, with TRBD2 matching 8 bases. CDR3 length: 16 amino acids. Germline CDR1 MDHEN, CDR2 SYDVKM. After removal of 2 bases from V and 15 bases from J, the junction contained 18 bases not matched to a gene.

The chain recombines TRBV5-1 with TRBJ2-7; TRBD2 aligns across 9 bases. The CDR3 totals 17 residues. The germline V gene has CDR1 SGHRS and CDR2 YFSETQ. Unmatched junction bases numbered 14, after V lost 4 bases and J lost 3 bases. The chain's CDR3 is CASSPRLAGEIIYEQYF. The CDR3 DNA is TGCGCCAGCAGCCCGAGATTAGCGGGAGAGATAATCTACGAGCAGTACTTC.

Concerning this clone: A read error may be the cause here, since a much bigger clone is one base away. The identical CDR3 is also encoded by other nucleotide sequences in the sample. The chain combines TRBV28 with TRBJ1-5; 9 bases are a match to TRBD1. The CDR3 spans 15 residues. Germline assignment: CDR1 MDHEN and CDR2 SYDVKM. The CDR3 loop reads CASTWDRDSNQPQHF. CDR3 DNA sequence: TGCGCCAGCACCTGGGACAGGGATAGCAATCAGCCCCAGCATTTT.

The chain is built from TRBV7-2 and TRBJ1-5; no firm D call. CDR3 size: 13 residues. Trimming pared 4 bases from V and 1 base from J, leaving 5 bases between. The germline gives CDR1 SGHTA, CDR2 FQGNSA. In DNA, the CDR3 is TGTGCCAGCAGCTCACAGAGCAATCAGCCCCAGCATTTT. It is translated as CASSSQSNQPQHF.

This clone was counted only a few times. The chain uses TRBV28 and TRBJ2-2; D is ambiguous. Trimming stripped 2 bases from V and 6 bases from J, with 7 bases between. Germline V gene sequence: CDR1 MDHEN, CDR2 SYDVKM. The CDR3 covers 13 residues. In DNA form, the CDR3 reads TGTGCCAGCAGTTTAATTCCCGCCGGGGAGCTGTTTTTT. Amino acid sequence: CASSLIPAGELFF.

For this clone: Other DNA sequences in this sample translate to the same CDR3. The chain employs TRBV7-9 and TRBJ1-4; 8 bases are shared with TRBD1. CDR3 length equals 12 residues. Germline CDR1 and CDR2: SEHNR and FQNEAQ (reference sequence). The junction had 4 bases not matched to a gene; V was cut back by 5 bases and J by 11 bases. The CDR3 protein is CASSTGQGKLFF. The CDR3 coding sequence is TGTGCCAGCAGCACCGGACAGGGCAAACTGTTTTTT.